These T cell receptor beta chains were read from a single sample in a study of cytomegalovirus exposure and HLA in healthy donors. Only in-frame clones appear in the TCRdb table, and some are missing; sequencing was by immunoSEQ multiplex PCR. This sample has some 180,000 clones, with 79% found just once. Sequencing used PBMCs. Receptors originate from a woman aged 25 to 39 in good health and CMV-seropositive. Both conserved end residues are part of each CDR3. A D gene is named only where the DNA matches it firmly. A clone size is listed for some rows: how often the clone was seen (once, few, many), or a class if it is expanded.

J gene: TRBJ1-2; V gene: TRBV4-3; clone size: -; D gene: TRBD1; CDR3 protein: CASSPKTGGGGYGYTF; CDR3 DNA: TGCGCCAGCAGCCCCAAAACAGGGGGCGGCGGCTATGGCTACACCTTC
J gene: TRBJ1-4; V gene: TRBV5-5; clone size: -; D gene: TRBD1; CDR3 protein: CASSPEVDRLGEKLFF; CDR3 DNA: TGTGCCAGCAGCCCGGAGGTGGACAGGCTCGGTGAAAAACTGTTTTTT
J gene: TRBJ2-3; V gene: TRBV5-1; clone size: -; D gene: TRBD1; CDR3 protein: CASSLETGGLAYLTDTQYF; CDR3 DNA: TGCGCCAGCAGCTTGGAGACAGGGGGTCTAGCCTACCTCACAGATACGCAGTATTTT
J gene: TRBJ1-5; V gene: TRBV10-2; clone size: -; D gene: -; CDR3 protein: CASSQGYSNQPQHF; CDR3 DNA: TGCGCCAGCAGCCAGGGTTACAGCAATCAGCCCCAGCATTTT
J gene: TRBJ2-3; V gene: TRBV5-1; clone size: -; D gene: -; CDR3 protein: CASYAQGSDTQYF; CDR3 DNA: TGCGCCAGCTACGCACAAGGGAGCGATACGCAGTATTTT
J gene: TRBJ1-2; V gene: TRBV6-5; clone size: -; D gene: TRBD1; CDR3 protein: CASRRGQGNYGYTF; CDR3 DNA: TGTGCCAGCAGAAGGGGACAGGGCAACTATGGCTACACCTTC
J gene: TRBJ1-1; V gene: TRBV6-1; clone size: -; D gene: -; CDR3 protein: CASRTTGNTEAFF; CDR3 DNA: TGTGCCAGCAGAACCACAGGGAACACTGAAGCTTTCTTT
J gene: TRBJ2-5; V gene: TRBV29-1; clone size: -; D gene: -; CDR3 protein: CSVESPFRAETQYF; CDR3 DNA: TGCAGCGTTGAATCACCATTTCGTGCGGAGACCCAGTACTTC
J gene: TRBJ2-7; V gene: TRBV7-9; clone size: -; D gene: TRBD1; CDR3 protein: CASSSAGTDTYEQYF; CDR3 DNA: TGTGCCAGCAGCTCCGCCGGGACAGACACCTACGAGCAGTACTTC
J gene: TRBJ1-2; V gene: TRBV5-4; clone size: -; D gene: -; CDR3 protein: CASSPILSGSYGYTF; CDR3 DNA: TGTGCCAGCAGCCCCATCCTTTCAGGGTCCTATGGCTACACCTTC
J gene: TRBJ1-2; V gene: TRBV9; clone size: -; D gene: TRBD1; CDR3 protein: CASSGGDSYGYTF; CDR3 DNA: TGTGCCAGCAGCGGTGGGGACAGCTATGGCTACACCTTC
J gene: TRBJ1-5; V gene: TRBV2; clone size: -; D gene: -; CDR3 protein: CASSLGWAGQPQHF; CDR3 DNA: TGTGCCAGCAGTCTGGGTTGGGCCGGCCAGCCCCAGCATTTT
J gene: TRBJ2-1; V gene: TRBV5-4; clone size: -; D gene: TRBD2; CDR3 protein: CASSFSGGGNEQFF; CDR3 DNA: TGTGCCAGCAGCTTCAGCGGGGGGGGAAATGAGCAGTTCTTC
J gene: TRBJ1-2; V gene: TRBV5-5; clone size: -; D gene: -; CDR3 protein: CASGSDWAGEHGYTF; CDR3 DNA: TGTGCCAGCGGATCCGATTGGGCAGGGGAGCATGGCTACACCTTC
J gene: TRBJ1-1; V gene: TRBV5-1; clone size: -; D gene: TRBD1; CDR3 protein: CASSSTGAAGTEAFF; CDR3 DNA: TGCGCCAGCAGCTCTACAGGGGCTGCGGGAACTGAAGCTTTCTTT
J gene: TRBJ2-3; V gene: TRBV9; clone size: few; D gene: -; CDR3 protein: CASSVADTRTDTQYF; CDR3 DNA: TGTGCCAGCAGCGTAGCGGACACACGCACAGATACGCAGTATTTT
J gene: TRBJ1-1; V gene: TRBV5-1; clone size: few; D gene: -; CDR3 protein: CASSLAGNTEAFF; CDR3 DNA: TGCGCCAGCAGCTTGGCAGGGAACACTGAAGCTTTCTTT
J gene: TRBJ1-2; V gene: TRBV6-6; clone size: -; D gene: -; CDR3 protein: CASNLWGEEYGYTF; CDR3 DNA: TGTGCCAGCAACCTATGGGGGGAGGAGTATGGCTACACCTTC
J gene: TRBJ2-2; V gene: TRBV7-2; clone size: -; D gene: -; CDR3 protein: CASSAVRGAGELFF; CDR3 DNA: TGTGCCAGCAGCGCAGTAAGGGGCGCCGGGGAGCTGTTTTTT
J gene: TRBJ1-2; V gene: TRBV6-5; clone size: -; D gene: -; CDR3 protein: CASSPAFGQFYGYTF; CDR3 DNA: TGTGCCAGCAGTCCAGCTTTTGGACAATTCTATGGCTACACCTTC
J gene: TRBJ2-7; V gene: TRBV7-2; clone size: few; D gene: TRBD2; CDR3 protein: CASSFAGGIYEQYF; CDR3 DNA: TGTGCCAGCAGCTTCGCGGGAGGGATTTACGAGCAGTACTTC
J gene: TRBJ1-2; V gene: TRBV27; clone size: few; D gene: TRBD1; CDR3 protein: CASRGTATYGYTF; CDR3 DNA: TGTGCCAGCAGGGGGACAGCTACCTATGGCTACACCTTC
J gene: TRBJ2-3; V gene: TRBV7-2; clone size: -; D gene: TRBD1; CDR3 protein: CASSLARQGADTQYF; CDR3 DNA: TGTGCCAGCAGCTTAGCCCGCCAGGGGGCGGATACGCAGTATTTT
J gene: TRBJ2-7; V gene: TRBV4-1; clone size: -; D gene: -; CDR3 protein: CASSPRAVLPPYEQYF; CDR3 DNA: TGCGCCAGCAGCCCCAGGGCGGTCCTCCCCCCCTACGAGCAGTACTTC
J gene: TRBJ2-6; V gene: TRBV5-5; clone size: -; D gene: -; CDR3 protein: CASSLGLSGANVLTF; CDR3 DNA: TGTGCCAGCAGCTTGGGGCTTTCTGGGGCCAACGTCCTGACTTTC
J gene: TRBJ2-3; V gene: TRBV6-4; clone size: -; D gene: -; CDR3 protein: CASSRGSTDTQYF; CDR3 DNA: TGTGCCAGCAGTAGGGGTAGCACAGATACGCAGTATTTT
J gene: TRBJ1-2; V gene: TRBV5-4; clone size: -; D gene: TRBD1; CDR3 protein: CASSFAGQGPRYTF; CDR3 DNA: TGTGCCAGCAGCTTTGCGGGACAGGGCCCTCGCTACACCTTC
J gene: TRBJ2-1; V gene: TRBV4-2; clone size: once; D gene: TRBD2; CDR3 protein: CASSSPSGRAGGEQFF; CDR3 DNA: TGTGCCAGCAGCTCTCCTAGCGGGAGGGCCGGGGGTGAGCAGTTCTTC
J gene: TRBJ2-7; V gene: TRBV5-1; clone size: -; D gene: TRBD1; CDR3 protein: CASSFHSGTAIPYEQYF; CDR3 DNA: TGCGCCAGCAGCTTTCATTCGGGGACAGCAATTCCTTACGAGCAGTACTTC
J gene: TRBJ2-5; V gene: TRBV7-9; clone size: -; D gene: TRBD2; CDR3 protein: CSSSFGGETQYF; CDR3 DNA: TGTTCCAGCAGCTTCGGGGGGGAGACCCAGTACTTC
J gene: TRBJ2-7; V gene: TRBV4-3; clone size: -; D gene: -; CDR3 protein: CASSQDGAAEQYF; CDR3 DNA: TGCGCCAGCAGCCAAGACGGAGCGGCCGAGCAGTACTTC
J gene: TRBJ1-1; V gene: TRBV2; clone size: few; D gene: TRBD1; CDR3 protein: CASSESGQGADFNTEAFF; CDR3 DNA: TGTGCCAGCAGTGAAAGTGGACAGGGCGCCGATTTCAACACTGAAGCTTTCTTT
J gene: TRBJ2-7; V gene: TRBV5-1; clone size: -; D gene: TRBD2; CDR3 protein: CASSLAVLAGASEQYF; CDR3 DNA: TGCGCCAGCAGCTTGGCCGTGCTAGCGGGAGCATCCGAGCAGTACTTC
J gene: TRBJ2-7; V gene: TRBV30; clone size: -; D gene: -; CDR3 protein: CAWSVGQSYEQYF; CDR3 DNA: TGTGCCTGGAGTGTGGGGCAGAGTTACGAGCAGTACTTC
J gene: TRBJ2-3; V gene: TRBV10-1; clone size: few; D gene: -; CDR3 protein: CASSEMAGAFTDTQYF; CDR3 DNA: TGCGCCAGCAGTGAGATGGCGGGGGCATTCACAGATACGCAGTATTTT
J gene: TRBJ1-4; V gene: TRBV27; clone size: few; D gene: TRBD1; CDR3 protein: CASSLRQGLEKLFF; CDR3 DNA: TGTGCCAGCAGTCTCCGACAGGGTCTGGAAAAACTGTTTTTT
J gene: TRBJ1-4; V gene: TRBV7-2; clone size: -; D gene: TRBD1; CDR3 protein: CASSLDRAPPFGEKLFF; CDR3 DNA: TGTGCCAGCAGCCTTGACAGGGCCCCCCCCTTCGGGGAAAAACTGTTTTTT
J gene: TRBJ1-2; V gene: TRBV11-2; clone size: few; D gene: TRBD1; CDR3 protein: CASRDRGPGNYGYTF; CDR3 DNA: TGTGCCAGCAGAGACAGGGGACCAGGAAACTATGGCTACACCTTC
J gene: TRBJ1-1; V gene: TRBV5-6; clone size: -; D gene: -; CDR3 protein: CASSLPTGEAFF; CDR3 DNA: TGTGCCAGCAGCTTGCCGACAGGTGAAGCTTTCTTT
J gene: TRBJ2-5; V gene: TRBV6-5; clone size: -; D gene: TRBD2; CDR3 protein: CASGTSGGGWETQYF; CDR3 DNA: TGTGCCAGCGGGACTAGCGGGGGTGGGTGGGAGACCCAGTACTTC
J gene: TRBJ1-2; V gene: TRBV6-5; clone size: -; D gene: -; CDR3 protein: CASSYSRVYGYTF; CDR3 DNA: TGTGCCAGCAGTTACTCGCGGGTCTATGGCTACACCTTC
J gene: TRBJ2-3; V gene: TRBV15; clone size: -; D gene: TRBD2; CDR3 protein: CATSQGLSGGVDTQYF; CDR3 DNA: TGTGCCACCAGCCAGGGCCTCAGCGGGGGGGTAGATACGCAGTATTTT
J gene: TRBJ1-1; V gene: TRBV15; clone size: -; D gene: TRBD1; CDR3 protein: CATSSAGTGGQTEAFF; CDR3 DNA: TGTGCCACCAGCAGTGCCGGGACAGGGGGCCAAACTGAAGCTTTCTTT
J gene: TRBJ2-3; V gene: TRBV9; clone size: -; D gene: -; CDR3 protein: CASSVGGRVESDTQYF; CDR3 DNA: TGTGCCAGCAGCGTAGGTGGCAGGGTCGAGTCAGATACGCAGTATTTT
J gene: TRBJ2-3; V gene: TRBV7-2; clone size: -; D gene: TRBD2; CDR3 protein: CASSQIAGGTDTQYF; CDR3 DNA: TGTGCCAGCAGCCAAATAGCGGGGGGCACAGATACGCAGTATTTT
J gene: TRBJ2-2; V gene: TRBV11-2; clone size: few; D gene: -; CDR3 protein: CASSPGAGSGGNTGELFF; CDR3 DNA: TGTGCCAGCAGCCCGGGGGCGGGGTCGGGGGGTAACACCGGGGAGCTGTTTTTT
J gene: TRBJ2-5; V gene: TRBV11-2; clone size: few; D gene: TRBD2; CDR3 protein: CASSLDLNGRDGAQYF; CDR3 DNA: TGTGCCAGCAGCTTAGATCTTAACGGGAGGGACGGGGCCCAGTACTTC
J gene: TRBJ1-1; V gene: TRBV9; clone size: -; D gene: TRBD1; CDR3 protein: CASSGDRGERFECTEAFF; CDR3 DNA: TGTGCCAGCAGCGGCGACAGGGGGGAAAGGTTTGAGTGCACTGAAGCTTTCTTT
J gene: TRBJ1-1; V gene: TRBV11-2; clone size: -; D gene: -; CDR3 protein: CASSFVREGTEAFF; CDR3 DNA: TGTGCCAGCAGCTTCGTCAGGGAGGGAACTGAAGCTTTCTTT
J gene: TRBJ2-3; V gene: TRBV6-5; clone size: -; D gene: TRBD2; CDR3 protein: CASSVLAGITDTQYF; CDR3 DNA: TGTGCCAGCAGTGTTTTAGCGGGAATCACAGATACGCAGTATTTT